The rows below give T cell receptor beta chains drawn from one sample of a study of T cells in Graves' hyperthyroidism and ophthalmopathy. TCRdb independently ran MiXCR on the multiplex PCR reads; one entry per CDR3 protein. This repertoire shows about 400,000 distinct CDR3 sequences, roughly 15% found once; its top ten account for less than 6.5%. Sequencing input: blood. The receptor source for this set is a woman between 18 and 29 years old with Graves' hyperthyroidism. Each CDR3 is given with its conserved first and last residue. D genes are given only for firm matches. Where a row states a size, it is once, few, many or the class of an expanded clone; other rows omit it.

-,TRBJ1-1,few,TRBV13,CASGRESGTEAFF,TGTGCCAGCGGGAGGGAGTCGGGCACTGAAGCTTTCTTT
-,TRBJ1-1,-,TRBV15,CATSRDRVTEQNTEAFF,TGTGCCACCAGCAGAGATCGAGTAACGGAACAAAACACTGAAGCTTTCTTT
-,TRBJ1-2,-,TRBV12-3/TRBV12-4,CASSLMGRGDVYTF,TGTGCCAGCAGTTTAATGGGCAGGGGAGATGTCTACACCTTC
TRBD2,TRBJ2-5,few,TRBV5-1,CASSLAGGLAGGRETQYF,TGCGCCAGCAGCTTGGCGGGAGGACTAGCGGGAGGGAGAGAGACCCAGTACTTC
TRBD2,TRBJ2-2,many,TRBV11-2,CASSFQSGRATGELFF,TGTGCCAGCAGCTTTCAAAGCGGGAGGGCGACCGGGGAGCTGTTTTTT
-,TRBJ1-2,few,TRBV6-2/TRBV6-3,CASSYRGSHGYTF,TGTGCCAGCAGTTACAGAGGGAGCCATGGCTACACCTTC
-,TRBJ2-5,few,TRBV2,CASRRKDQETQYF,TGTGCCAGCCGTAGGAAGGATCAAGAGACCCAGTACTTC
-,TRBJ2-5,many,TRBV3-1,CASSPRAGQETQYF,TGTGCCAGCAGCCCGAGGGCAGGGCAGGAGACCCAGTACTTC
TRBD1,TRBJ1-5,few,TRBV27,CASSYEGGRGQPQHF,TGTGCCAGCAGTTACGAAGGGGGCCGAGGTCAGCCCCAGCATTTT
-,TRBJ2-3,many,TRBV12-3/TRBV12-4,CASSLRDEGDTQYF,TGTGCCAGCAGCTTACGGGACGAGGGCGATACGCAGTATTTT